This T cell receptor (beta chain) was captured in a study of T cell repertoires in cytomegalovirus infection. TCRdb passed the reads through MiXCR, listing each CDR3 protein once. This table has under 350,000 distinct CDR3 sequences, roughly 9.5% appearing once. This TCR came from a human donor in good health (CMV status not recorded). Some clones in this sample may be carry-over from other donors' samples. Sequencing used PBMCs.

The CDR3 protein is CSASRTEGTEAFF. DNA of the CDR3: TGCAGTGCTAGCCGGACCGAGGGGACTGAAGCTTTCTTT. This rearrangement joins TRBV20-1 to TRBJ1-1, with D possibly TRBD1 on 5 matching bases. Per germline, CDR1 DFQATT and CDR2 SNEGSKA (reference sequence). This CDR3 has 13 amino acids. The V and J ends lost 3 bases and 5 bases respectively, with 13 bases between them.